This paragraph reports one TCR beta chain. Its antigen is currently unknown. This entry comes from a study of cytomegalovirus exposure and HLA in healthy donors. The CDR3 is 15 residues long. Germline lookup yields CDR1 GTSNPN and CDR2 SVGIG (reference sequence). With 4 bases removed from V and 7 bases from J, the gap between germline ends came to 20 bases. General observations from the study: Later work found most CMV-associated TCR beta chains apparently HLA-restricted. In a later analysis, several top co-occurrence clusters appeared linked to parvovirus B19, influenza, CMV and Epstein-Barr virus.

The PCR had 60 Vbeta and 13 Jbeta primers. The table came from immunoSEQ multiplex PCR; TCRdb's copy has only in-frame clones and leaves some out. Of over 100,000 clones in the sample, approximately 71% were seen once. Sequences were obtained from PBMCs. The chain combines TRBV30 with TRBJ2-1, with a tentative D call TRBD2 (8 bases). The sequence was obtained from a woman aged 70 to 79 in good health and CMV-seropositive. The CDR3 spells CAWNRGSGGRNEQFF. The DNA for the CDR3 is TGTGCCTGGAACAGGGGCAGCGGGGGAAGAAATGAGCAGTTCTTC.